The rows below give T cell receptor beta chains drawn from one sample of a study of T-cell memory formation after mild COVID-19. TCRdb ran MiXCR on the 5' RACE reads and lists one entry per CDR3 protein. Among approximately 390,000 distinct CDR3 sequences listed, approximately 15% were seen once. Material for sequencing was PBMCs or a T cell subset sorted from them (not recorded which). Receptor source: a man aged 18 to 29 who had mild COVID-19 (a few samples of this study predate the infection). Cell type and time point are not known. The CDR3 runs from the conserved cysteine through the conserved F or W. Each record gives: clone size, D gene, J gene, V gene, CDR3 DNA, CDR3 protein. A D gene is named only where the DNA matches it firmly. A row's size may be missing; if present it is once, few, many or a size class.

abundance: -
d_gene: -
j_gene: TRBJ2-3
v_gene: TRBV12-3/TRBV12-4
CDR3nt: TGTGCCAGCACCCCTCGGGTGAGCACAGATACGCAGTATTTT
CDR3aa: CASTPRVSTDTQYF

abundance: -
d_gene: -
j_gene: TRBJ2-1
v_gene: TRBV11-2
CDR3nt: TGTGCCAGCAGAACATGGGGGAGGCAAGCCTACAATGAGCAGTTCTTC
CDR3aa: CASRTWGRQAYNEQFF

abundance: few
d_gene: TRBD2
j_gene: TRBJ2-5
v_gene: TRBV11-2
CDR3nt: TGTGCCAGCAGCTTATGGGCTAGCGGGGGGCAAGAGACCCAGTACTTC
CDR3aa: CASSLWASGGQETQYF

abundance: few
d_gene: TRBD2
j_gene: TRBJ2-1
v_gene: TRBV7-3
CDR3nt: TGTGCCAGCAGCCAAACCCGCCGGGGGGGGTGGTTCTTC
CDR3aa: CASSQTRRGGWFF

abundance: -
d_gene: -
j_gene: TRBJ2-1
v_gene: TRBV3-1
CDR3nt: TGTGCCAGCAGCCAAGAGGGATTTCGGAATGAGCAGTTCTTC
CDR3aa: CASSQEGFRNEQFF

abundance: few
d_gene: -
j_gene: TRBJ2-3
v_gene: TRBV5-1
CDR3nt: TGCGCCAACGCCCGGCGAGGGTATTGGGGCACAGATACGCAGTATTTT
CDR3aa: CANARRGYWGTDTQYF

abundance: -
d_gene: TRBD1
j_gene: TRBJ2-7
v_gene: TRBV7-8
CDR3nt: TGTGCCAGCAGCGGCGGGACAGGGGGACGCTACGAGCAGTACTTC
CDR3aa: CASSGGTGGRYEQYF

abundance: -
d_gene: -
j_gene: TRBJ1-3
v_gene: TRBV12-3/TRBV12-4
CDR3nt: TGTGCCAGCAGTCTCACTTTGGGTTCTGGAAACACCATATATTTT
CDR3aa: CASSLTLGSGNTIYF

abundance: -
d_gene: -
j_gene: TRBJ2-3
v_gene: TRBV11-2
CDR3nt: TGTGCCAGAAGCTTTCCGGGACTCAGCACAGATACGCAGTATTTT
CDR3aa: CARSFPGLSTDTQYF

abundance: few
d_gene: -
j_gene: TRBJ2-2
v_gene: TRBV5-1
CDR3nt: TGCGCCAGCAGGGACCAGTCCGGGGGGAACACCGGGGAGCTGTTTTTT
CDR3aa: CASRDQSGGNTGELFF

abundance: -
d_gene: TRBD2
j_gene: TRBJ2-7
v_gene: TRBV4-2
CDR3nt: TGTGCCAGCAGCCAAGATATGGCTAGCGGGCTTTCCTACGAGCAGTACTTC
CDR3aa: CASSQDMASGLSYEQYF

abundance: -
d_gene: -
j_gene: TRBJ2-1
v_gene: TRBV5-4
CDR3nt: TGTGCCAGCAGCTTGGCCGTATCCAATGAGCAGTTCTTC
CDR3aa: CASSLAVSNEQFF

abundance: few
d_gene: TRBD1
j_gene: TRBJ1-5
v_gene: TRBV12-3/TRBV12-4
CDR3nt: TGTGCCAGCAGTTTAGTGGGGACAGGGGAACAGCCCCAGCATTTT
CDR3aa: CASSLVGTGEQPQHF

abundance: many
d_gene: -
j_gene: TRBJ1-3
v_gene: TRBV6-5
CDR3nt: TGTGCCAGCAGTCCTAACTCTGGAAACACCATATATTTT
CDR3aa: CASSPNSGNTIYF

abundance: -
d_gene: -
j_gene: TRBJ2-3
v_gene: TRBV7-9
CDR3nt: TGTGCCAGCGGAGGGGGTCGAGAGTATTTT
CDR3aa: CASGGGREYF

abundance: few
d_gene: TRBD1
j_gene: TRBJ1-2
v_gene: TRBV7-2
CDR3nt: TGTGCCAGCAGCCCACGGGACAGGGGGCTTAAGGGCTACACCTTC
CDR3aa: CASSPRDRGLKGYTF

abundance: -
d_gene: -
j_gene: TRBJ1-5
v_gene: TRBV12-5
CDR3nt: TGTGCTAGTGGTTTAGGCAGGGGCAATCAGCCCCAGCATTTT
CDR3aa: CASGLGRGNQPQHF

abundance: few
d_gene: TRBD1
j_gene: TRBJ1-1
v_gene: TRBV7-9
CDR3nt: TGTGCCAGCAGCATACAGGGGCTGGTGAAAGCTTTCTTT
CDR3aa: CASSIQGLVKAFF

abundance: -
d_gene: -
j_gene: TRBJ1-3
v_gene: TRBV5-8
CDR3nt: TGTGCCAGCAGCTTGAGACAGAGCTCTGGAAACACCATATATTTT
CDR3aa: CASSLRQSSGNTIYF

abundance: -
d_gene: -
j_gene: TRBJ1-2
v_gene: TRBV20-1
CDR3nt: TGCAGTGCTATGGGGCCCAATGGCTACACCTTC
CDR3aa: CSAMGPNGYTF

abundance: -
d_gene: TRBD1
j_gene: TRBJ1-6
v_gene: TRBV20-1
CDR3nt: TGCAGTGCTAGGGTAGACAGGGAAGGCTCACCCCTCCACTTT
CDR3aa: CSARVDREGSPLHF

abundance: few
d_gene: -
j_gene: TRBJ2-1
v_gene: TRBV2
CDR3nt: TGTGCCAGCAGCGCGGGACTGGACAATGAGCAGTTCTTC
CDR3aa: CASSAGLDNEQFF

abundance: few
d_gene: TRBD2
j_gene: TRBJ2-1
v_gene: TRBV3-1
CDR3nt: TGTGCCAGCAGCCACCCTGGGGGACTAGCAAATGAGCAGTTCTTC
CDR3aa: CASSHPGGLANEQFF

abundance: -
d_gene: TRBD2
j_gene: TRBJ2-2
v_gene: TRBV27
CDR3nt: TGTGCCAGCTATAGCGGGGGGGCCTCCGGGGAGCTGTTTTTT
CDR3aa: CASYSGGASGELFF

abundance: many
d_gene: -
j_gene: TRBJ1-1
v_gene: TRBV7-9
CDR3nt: TGTGCCAGCAGTCGTGTGGTGGCCGAAGCTTTCTTT
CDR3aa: CASSRVVAEAFF

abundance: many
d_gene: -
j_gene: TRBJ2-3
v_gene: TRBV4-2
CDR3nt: TGTGCCAGCAGGACAATCGGGGTACCTGGCACAGATACGCAGTATTTT
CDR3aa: CASRTIGVPGTDTQYF

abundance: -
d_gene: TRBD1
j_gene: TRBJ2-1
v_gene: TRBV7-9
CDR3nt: TGTGCCAGCAGCCCAACGACAGGGGTCTACAATGAGCAGTTCTTC
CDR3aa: CASSPTTGVYNEQFF

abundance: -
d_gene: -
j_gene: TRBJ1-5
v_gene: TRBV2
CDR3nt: TGTGCCGGAAGACAGTATAGCAATCAGCCCCAGCATTTT
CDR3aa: CAGRQYSNQPQHF

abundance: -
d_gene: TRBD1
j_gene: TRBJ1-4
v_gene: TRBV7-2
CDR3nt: TGTGCCAGCAGCCCCGGACAGGGTCGGACCGGTGGGAATGAAAAACTGTTTTTT
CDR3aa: CASSPGQGRTGGNEKLFF

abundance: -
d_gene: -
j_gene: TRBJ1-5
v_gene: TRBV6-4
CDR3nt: TGTGCCAGCAGCCTTGACAGCACTCAGCCCCAGCATTTT
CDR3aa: CASSLDSTQPQHF

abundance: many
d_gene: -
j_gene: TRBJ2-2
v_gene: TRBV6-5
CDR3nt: TGTGCCAGCAGTGAACGGCACCTTACGAACACCGGGGAGCTGTTTTTT
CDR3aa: CASSERHLTNTGELFF

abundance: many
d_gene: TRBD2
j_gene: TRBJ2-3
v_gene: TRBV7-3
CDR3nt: TGTGCCAGCAGCTTACAAGCGGGGGGACCAGATACGCAGTATTTT
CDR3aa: CASSLQAGGPDTQYF

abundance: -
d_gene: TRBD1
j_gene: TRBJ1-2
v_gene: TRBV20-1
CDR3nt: TGCAGTGCTAATCGAGGACAGGGGGGGTATGGCTACACCTTC
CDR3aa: CSANRGQGGYGYTF

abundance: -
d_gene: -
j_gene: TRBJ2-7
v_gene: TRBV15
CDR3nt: TGTGCCACCAGCAGAGAGAGTCAGGAGGAGCAGTACTTC
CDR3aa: CATSRESQEEQYF

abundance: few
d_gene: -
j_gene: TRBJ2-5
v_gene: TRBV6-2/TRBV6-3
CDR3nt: TGTGCCAGCAGTTACCCCCGGACTCTGAAGTACCAAGAGACCCAGTACTTC
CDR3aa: CASSYPRTLKYQETQYF

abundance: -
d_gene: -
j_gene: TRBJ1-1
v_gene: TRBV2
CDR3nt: TGTGCCAGCTTTTTCGACAGCAACACTGAAGCTTTCTTT
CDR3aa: CASFFDSNTEAFF

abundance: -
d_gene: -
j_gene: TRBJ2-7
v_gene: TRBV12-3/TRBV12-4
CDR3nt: TGTGCCAGCAGGCTAGGGAAGATGGGAAGCGAGCAGTACTTC
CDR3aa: CASRLGKMGSEQYF

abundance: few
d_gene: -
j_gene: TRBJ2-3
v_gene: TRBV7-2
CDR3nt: TGTGCCAGCAGGAACCAAAGGGGGTCAGATACGCAGTATTTT
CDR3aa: CASRNQRGSDTQYF

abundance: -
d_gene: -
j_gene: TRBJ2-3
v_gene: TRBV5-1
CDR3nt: TGCGCCAGCAGCCAGGCCGTTTCAGATACGCAGTATTTT
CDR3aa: CASSQAVSDTQYF

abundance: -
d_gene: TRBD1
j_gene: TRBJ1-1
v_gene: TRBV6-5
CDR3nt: TGTGCCAGCAGGAACCGGGACAGAGAAGCTTTCTTT
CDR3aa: CASRNRDREAFF

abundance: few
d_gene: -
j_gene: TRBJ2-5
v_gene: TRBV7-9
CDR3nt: TGTGCCAGCAGCTACGGGGCCCAAGAGACCCAGTACTTC
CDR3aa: CASSYGAQETQYF

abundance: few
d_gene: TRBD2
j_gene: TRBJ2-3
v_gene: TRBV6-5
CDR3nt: TGTGCCAGCAGCCCCGTTGGCGGGGGGTACCTTTCACGCACAGATACGCAGTATTTT
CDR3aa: CASSPVGGGYLSRTDTQYF

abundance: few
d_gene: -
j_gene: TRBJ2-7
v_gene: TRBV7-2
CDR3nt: TGTGCCAGCGGGTTCGGGGATCACGAGCAGTACTTC
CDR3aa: CASGFGDHEQYF

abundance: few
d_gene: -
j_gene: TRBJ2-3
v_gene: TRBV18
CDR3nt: TGTGCCAGCTCACCACCTCAGACTTCCCGCACAGATACGCAGTATTTT
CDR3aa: CASSPPQTSRTDTQYF

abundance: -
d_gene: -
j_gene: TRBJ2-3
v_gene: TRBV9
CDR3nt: TGTGCCAGCAGCGTAGTGAGCTATGCAGATACGCAGTATTTT
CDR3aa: CASSVVSYADTQYF

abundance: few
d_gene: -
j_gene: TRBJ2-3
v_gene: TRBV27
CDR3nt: TGTGCCACCGCCCTCGAGGGAAGGGTGGGGGCTAGCACAGATACGCAGTATTTT
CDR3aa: CATALEGRVGASTDTQYF

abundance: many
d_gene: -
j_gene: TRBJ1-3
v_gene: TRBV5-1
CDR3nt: TGCGCCAGCAGCTTGGAGGTCTCCTTTACGGGTCCTGGAAACACCATATATTTT
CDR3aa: CASSLEVSFTGPGNTIYF

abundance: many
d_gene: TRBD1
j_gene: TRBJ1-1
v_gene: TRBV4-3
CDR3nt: TGCGCCAGCAGCCCGGACAGGGGAAAACCTGAAGCTTTCTTT
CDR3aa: CASSPDRGKPEAFF

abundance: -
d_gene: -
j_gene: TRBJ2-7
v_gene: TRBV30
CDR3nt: TGTGCCTGTTTCGGGCTAGGCAACGAGCAGTACTTC
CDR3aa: CACFGLGNEQYF